A selection of T cell receptor beta chains follows, all from one sample in a study of CD8 T cells in Susac syndrome. TCRdb redid the calling of the immunoSEQ multiplex PCR reads with MiXCR, one entry per CDR3 protein. The sample has about 170,000 distinct CDR3 sequences; approximately 93% are singletons. Specimen: CD4+ T cells from PBMCs. These receptors were obtained from a human donor with multiple sclerosis. CDR3s include the opening cysteine and the closing phenylalanine or tryptophan. Each record gives: D gene, clone size, V gene, J gene, CDR3 protein, CDR3 DNA. D genes are given only for firm matches. Clone size is not always given. Where it is, it says once, few, many or a class for expanded clones.

.	.	TRBV13	TRBJ2-7	CASSLPTAAREQYF	TGTGCCAGCAGCTTACCGACAGCGGCCCGGGAGCAGTACTTC
.	once	TRBV5-4	TRBJ2-3	CASSLVGSPDTQYF	TGTGCCAGCAGCTTGGTTGGTAGCCCGGATACGCAGTATTTT
TRBD2	.	TRBV20-1	TRBJ2-3	CSAAGTSGGGTDTQYF	TGCAGTGCTGCCGGGACTAGCGGGGGGGGCACAGATACGCAGTATTTT
TRBD2	.	TRBV20-1	TRBJ2-3	CSATRVAGGYTQYF	TGCAGTGCTACCCGGGTAGCGGGGGGTTATACGCAGTATTTT
TRBD1	.	TRBV4-1	TRBJ1-1	CASSGQGREVTEAFF	TGCGCCAGCAGCGGACAGGGGCGGGAGGTCACTGAAGCTTTCTTT
TRBD2	.	TRBV7-8	TRBJ2-3	CASSSPRAGANTQYF	TGTGCCAGCAGCTCCCCAAGAGCGGGGGCGAATACGCAGTATTTT
.	.	TRBV3-1	TRBJ1-2	CASSQLPSNYGYTF	TGTGCCAGCAGCCAACTGCCTTCTAACTATGGCTACACCTTC
TRBD1	.	TRBV7-9	TRBJ2-6	CAPGTGPFSGANVLTF	TGTGCCCCCGGGACAGGGCCATTCTCTGGGGCCAACGTCCTGACTTTC
.	.	TRBV10-3	TRBJ2-7	CAISERQSSYEQYF	TGTGCCATCAGTGAACGGCAAAGCTCCTACGAGCAGTACTTC
.	once	TRBV9	TRBJ2-7	CASSVGSSSWYEQYF	TGTGCCAGCAGCGTAGGAAGTAGTAGCTGGTACGAGCAGTACTTC
.	once	TRBV20-1	TRBJ1-2	CSARRDTTNYGYTF	TGCAGTGCTAGACGGGACACTACGAACTATGGCTACACCTTC
.	.	TRBV12-3/TRBV12-4	TRBJ1-2	CASSFTGSGYTF	TGTGCCAGCAGTTTTACTGGGAGCGGCTACACCTTC
.	.	TRBV6-1	TRBJ1-5	CASSVVPLNQPQHF	TGTGCCAGCAGTGTCGTACCCTTGAATCAGCCCCAGCATTTT
.	.	TRBV2	TRBJ1-6	CASSEGGNYNSPLHF	TGTGCCAGCAGCGAGGGGGGGAACTATAATTCACCCCTCCACTTT
.	.	TRBV20-1	TRBJ2-1	CSAMGVSYNEQFF	TGCAGTGCTATGGGAGTTTCCTACAATGAGCAGTTCTTC
TRBD1	.	TRBV20-1	TRBJ2-3	CSARVQDRVETDTQYF	TGCAGTGCTAGAGTACAAGACAGGGTGGAAACAGATACGCAGTATTTT
.	once	TRBV6-6	TRBJ2-7	CASTPRAGRGYEQYF	TGTGCCAGCACCCCCCGGGCGGGACGGGGTTACGAGCAGTACTTC
.	.	TRBV20-1	TRBJ2-2	CSAYQGGGNTGELFF	TGCAGTGCCTACCAAGGGGGAGGAAACACCGGGGAGCTGTTTTTT
TRBD1	.	TRBV20-1	TRBJ2-7	CSARDDRGLYEQYF	TGCAGTGCTAGAGACGACAGGGGGCTCTACGAGCAGTACTTC
.	.	TRBV27	TRBJ2-1	CASGPRMNEQFF	TGTGCCAGCGGGCCGAGGATGAATGAGCAGTTCTTC
TRBD2	.	TRBV20-1	TRBJ2-7	CSAILTSTTYEQYF	TGCAGTGCTATTCTGACTAGCACAACCTACGAGCAGTACTTC
.	.	TRBV11-2	TRBJ2-7	CASRPWGLSYEQYF	TGTGCCAGCAGACCGTGGGGATTATCCTACGAGCAGTACTTC
.	.	TRBV12-3/TRBV12-4	TRBJ2-3	CASSHPRNTQYF	TGTGCCAGCAGCCACCCTAGAAATACGCAGTATTTT
TRBD1	.	TRBV18	TRBJ2-3	CASSPRDRLTDTQYF	TGTGCCAGCTCACCACGGGACAGACTCACAGATACGCAGTATTTT
.	.	TRBV10-1	TRBJ2-7	CASSDHGRYEQYF	TGCGCCAGCAGTGACCACGGCAGGTACGAGCAGTACTTC
.	.	TRBV2	TRBJ1-5	CASSDPNQPQHF	TGTGCCAGCAGTGATCCCAATCAGCCCCAGCATTTT
TRBD1	.	TRBV9	TRBJ1-1	CASSPRTGGAGNTEAFF	TGTGCCAGCAGCCCCCGGACAGGGGGCGCGGGGAACACTGAAGCTTTCTTT
TRBD1	.	TRBV29-1	TRBJ1-5	CSAIGQEGQPQHF	TGCAGCGCCATCGGACAGGAAGGGCAGCCCCAGCATTTT
.	.	TRBV30	TRBJ1-3	CASHRPDGNTIYF	TGTGCCTCACACAGGCCTGATGGAAACACCATATATTTT
TRBD1	.	TRBV18	TRBJ2-7	CASSRTGAFSYEQYF	TGTGCCAGCTCACGGACAGGGGCCTTCTCCTACGAGCAGTACTTC
.	.	TRBV23-1	TRBJ2-3	CASSQTRETLTDTQYF	TGCGCCAGCAGTCAAACCCGGGAGACCCTCACAGATACGCAGTATTTT
TRBD1	once	TRBV7-9	TRBJ1-2	CASSIGQGYGYTF	TGTGCCAGCAGTATCGGACAGGGTTACGGCTACACCTTC
.	few	TRBV20-1	TRBJ2-3	CSATSTDTQYF	TGCAGTGCTACTAGCACAGATACGCAGTATTTT
.	once	TRBV11-2	TRBJ1-1	CASSLTDMNTEAFF	TGTGCCAGCAGCTTAACAGACATGAACACTGAAGCTTTCTTT
TRBD1	.	TRBV18	TRBJ2-4	CASSPGTGKNIQYF	TGTGCCAGCTCTCCCGGGACAGGGAAAAACATTCAGTACTTC
TRBD1	.	TRBV7-9	TRBJ1-2	CASSSLQGARPYGYTF	TGTGCCAGCAGCTCATTACAGGGGGCCCGTCCCTATGGCTACACCTTC
.	.	TRBV5-4	TRBJ1-2	CASSLVQDGGYTF	TGTGCCAGCAGCTTGGTCCAGGATGGTGGCTACACCTTC
.	.	TRBV7-2	TRBJ2-3	CASSLGLGGPSTDTQYF	TGTGCCAGCAGCTTAGGCCTCGGCGGCCCGAGCACAGATACGCAGTATTTT
.	.	TRBV10-3	TRBJ1-4	CAISRQENEKLFF	TGTGCCATCAGCAGACAGGAAAATGAAAAACTGTTTTTT
.	.	TRBV28	TRBJ2-7	CASSSPDFYEQYF	TGTGCCAGCAGTTCCCCCGACTTCTACGAGCAGTACTTC
.	.	TRBV5-4	TRBJ2-4	CASKDSQTAKNIQYF	TGTGCCAGCAAGGACTCGCAGACGGCCAAAAACATTCAGTACTTC
.	.	TRBV6-2/TRBV6-3	TRBJ2-7	CASGRQYLYEQYF	TGTGCCAGCGGCAGGCAGTATCTCTACGAGCAGTACTTC
TRBD1	.	TRBV19	TRBJ2-5	CATAGQGSWETQYF	TGTGCCACCGCTGGACAGGGAAGTTGGGAGACCCAGTACTTC
.	few	TRBV18	TRBJ2-7	CASSRDGPYEQYF	TGTGCCAGCTCACGGGACGGCCCCTACGAGCAGTACTTC
.	.	TRBV5-4	TRBJ2-5	CASSFSGSQETQYF	TGTGCCAGCAGCTTTAGCGGCTCCCAAGAGACCCAGTACTTC
TRBD1	.	TRBV5-1	TRBJ1-4	CASSRDSPNEKLFF	TGCGCCAGCAGCCGGGACAGCCCGAATGAAAAACTGTTTTTT
.	.	TRBV12-3/TRBV12-4	TRBJ2-3	CASKLLATRTDTQYF	TGTGCCAGCAAGCTTCTAGCGACCCGCACAGATACGCAGTATTTT
.	.	TRBV9	TRBJ2-1	CASSVGIGSYNEQFF	TGTGCCAGCAGCGTAGGGATAGGATCATACAATGAGCAGTTCTTC